The entry below gives a single T cell receptor (beta chain) sequence along with its context. TCRdb's table, derived via immunoSEQ multiplex PCR, lists solely in-frame clones and lacks some. Of under 1 million clones listed, about 92% were seen once; the top ten hold less than 25%. This sample stems from a study of shared clonotypes between healthy human individuals. Trimming removed 2 bases from V and 4 bases from J; junction bases left unmatched: 12. CDR3 length: 19 amino acids. Per germline, CDR1 LNHDA and CDR2 SQIVND (reference sequence). Naive CD8 isolation took CD45RO-negative cells positively selected for CCR7 and excluded terminally differentiated effector memory CD45RA+ cells.

The sequencing sample was made of naive CD8+ T cells sorted from blood. The receptor's source is a man under 40 in good health. V is TRBV19 and J is TRBJ2-1; TRBD2 aligns across 12 bases. CDR3 DNA sequence: TGTGCCAGTAGTATAATGGGAGGGCTAGCGGGAGGGAGTTACAATGAGCAGTTCTTC. Amino acids: CASSIMGGLAGGSYNEQFF.